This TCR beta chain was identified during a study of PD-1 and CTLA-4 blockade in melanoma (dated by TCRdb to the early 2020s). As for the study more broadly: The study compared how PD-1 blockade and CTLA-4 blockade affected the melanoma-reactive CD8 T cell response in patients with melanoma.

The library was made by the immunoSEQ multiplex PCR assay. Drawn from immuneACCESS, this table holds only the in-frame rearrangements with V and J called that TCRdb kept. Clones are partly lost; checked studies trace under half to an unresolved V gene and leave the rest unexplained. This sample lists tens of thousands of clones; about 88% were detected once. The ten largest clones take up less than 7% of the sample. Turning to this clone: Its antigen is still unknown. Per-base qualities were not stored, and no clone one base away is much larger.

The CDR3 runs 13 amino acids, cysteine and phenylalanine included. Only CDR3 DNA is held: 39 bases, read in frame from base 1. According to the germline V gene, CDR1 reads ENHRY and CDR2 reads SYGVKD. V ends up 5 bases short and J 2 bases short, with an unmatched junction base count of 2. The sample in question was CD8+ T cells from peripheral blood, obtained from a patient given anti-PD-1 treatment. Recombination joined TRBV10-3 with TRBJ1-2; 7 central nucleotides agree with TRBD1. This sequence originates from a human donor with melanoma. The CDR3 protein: CAISRDSNYGYTF. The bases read TGTGCCATCAGTCGGGACAGCAACTATGGCTACACCTTC.